Listed here are 4 T cell receptor beta chains from one sample, sequenced in a study of response to subunit inactivated influenza vaccine. TCRdb re-called the RT-PCR reads with MiXCR, one entry per CDR3 protein. The repertoire holds more than 700,000 distinct CDR3 sequences, approximately 21% seen once, with roughly 10% in the top ten. Sequencing was performed on PBMCs from blood, taken around 5 days after vaccination. These receptors were taken from a man aged 45 to 65 who received an inactivated influenza vaccine.

The chain carries TRBV6-6 and TRBJ1-2; the D gene is possibly TRBD1 (6 bases). Deletions cut 2 bases from V and 6 bases from J, with 10 bases between. CDR3 length: 13 amino acids. Per germline, CDR1 MNHNY and CDR2 SVGAGI (reference sequence). The chain's CDR3 is CASSYRTADGYTF. CDR3 coding DNA: TGTGCCAGCAGTTACAGGACAGCTGATGGCTACACCTTC.

V usage is TRBV5-1 and J usage is TRBJ2-7; either TRBD1 or TRBD2 may fit D (5 bases each). The germline V and J ends were trimmed by 0 bases and 0 bases, with 13 bases remaining between them. CDR1 is SGHRS and CDR2 is YFSETQ in the germline V gene. There are 16 residues in the CDR3. The DNA of the CDR3 is TGCGCCAGCAGCTTGGGACCAGGGACCGTCTCCTACGAGCAGTACTTC. Translating it yields CASSLGPGTVSYEQYF.

The chain has TRBV7-3 and TRBJ2-2, with 11 bases identical to TRBD2. CDR3 length: 17 residues. Germline V gives CDR1 SGHTA, CDR2 FQGTGA. Trimming removed 1 base from V and 7 bases from J; junction bases left unmatched: 8. CDR3 bases: TGTGCCAGCAGCTTAATACCGGGACTAGCGGATCACGGGGAGCTGTTTTTT. Its translation is CASSLIPGLADHGELFF.

V usage is TRBV5-1 and J usage is TRBJ2-2; 8 bases align to TRBD2. Germline V gene sequence: CDR1 SGHRS, CDR2 YFSETQ. With V trimmed by 3 bases and J by 3 bases, 4 bases remained unmatched. CDR3 length: 15 amino acids. This chain's CDR3 is CASSYPGGDTGELFF. The DNA for the CDR3 is TGCGCCAGCAGCTACCCGGGGGGGGACACCGGGGAGCTGTTTTTT.